A single sample gave rise to the 3 T cell receptor beta chains below, sequenced in a study of T cells after yellow fever vaccination (dated by TCRdb to between 2019 and 2020). Receptor libraries were prepared by 5' RACE. Sequenced using an Illumina HiSeq 2500. TCRdb reran the public reads through fastp at Q25 and MiXCR, keeping productive beta chains. Rows are unified per CDR3 protein, each entry keeping the most common DNA and genes. The sample table lists about 260,000 distinct CDR3 sequences, about an eighth of them with a count of one. Of the sample, 0.45% to 0.65% falls within the top ten clones. The sample's treatment or condition label, decoded: live attenuated yellow fever vaccine strain. The starting material was CD4+ T cells sorted from PBMCs, obtained 45 days after the yellow fever booster vaccination. These receptors were collected from a man under 40 who received the YFV17D yellow fever vaccine.

This clonotype was observed a few times. The chain is built from TRBV9 and TRBJ2-7, with TRBD1 matching 9 bases. Germline CDR1 SGDLS, CDR2 YYNGEE. J gave up 2 bases and V 4 bases, and 10 bases lay outside the gene matches. The CDR3 contains 16 residues. The CDR3 is CASSKYAGTGPYEQYF. The CDR3 nucleotides read TGTGCCAGCAGCAAATACGCCGGGACAGGGCCCTACGAGCAGTACTTC.

This clonotype was seen only a few times. This rearrangement joins TRBV3-1 to TRBJ2-1; possibly TRBD2 for D (6 bases). The germline V gene has CDR1 LGHDT and CDR2 YNNKEL (reference sequence). This CDR3 spans 14 amino acids. V was clipped by 4 bases and J by 15 bases, with 22 bases between them. The CDR3 coding sequence is TGTGCCAGCAGCCCCCGGGGGACGGACGTCGTGCCGTTCTTC. This sequence encodes CASSPRGTDVVPFF.

This clonotype was recorded at least ten times. V usage is TRBV9 and J usage is TRBJ2-7, with D perhaps matching TRBD2 (6 bases). CDR1 and CDR2 (germline): SGDLS, YYNGEE. With 4 bases removed from V and 5 bases from J, the gap between germline ends came to 13 bases. The CDR3 covers 13 residues. CDR3 DNA sequence: TGTGCCAGCAGCTATATATCGGGGGACGAGCAGTACTTC. Translation: CASSYISGDEQYF.